These T cell receptor beta chains were read from a single sample in a study of blood T cell repertoires in COVID-19. Assay used: immunoSEQ multiplex PCR; TCRdb lists only in-frame clones, some missing. The table includes some 210,000 clones, about 90% detected once. Sequences were obtained from peripheral blood. The receptors were sampled from a man aged 25 to 40 with acute or convalescent COVID-19. Each CDR3 is given with its conserved first and last residue. The D gene is left open where the match is weak. The size of a clone is reported for some rows only, either as once, few or many, or as a class for expanded clones.

clone_size: NA
v_call: TRBV6-5
d_call: NA
j_call: TRBJ1-4
cdr3_aa: CASSRRRTLDGKLFF
cdr3_nt: TGTGCCAGCAGTAGAAGACGGACACTGGATGGAAAACTGTTTTTT

clone_size: NA
v_call: TRBV5-1
d_call: TRBD1
j_call: TRBJ1-1
cdr3_aa: CASSLKGQGRTEAFF
cdr3_nt: TGCGCCAGCAGCTTGAAGGGACAGGGTAGGACTGAAGCTTTCTTT

clone_size: NA
v_call: TRBV28
d_call: TRBD2
j_call: TRBJ2-1
cdr3_aa: CASSLYSGGPYNEQFF
cdr3_nt: TGTGCCAGCAGTTTATACAGCGGGGGGCCCTACAATGAGCAGTTCTTC

clone_size: NA
v_call: TRBV7-6
d_call: NA
j_call: TRBJ2-5
cdr3_aa: CASSPVRGETQYF
cdr3_nt: TGTGCCAGCAGCCCGGTCCGGGGGGAGACCCAGTACTTC

clone_size: NA
v_call: TRBV5-1
d_call: TRBD2
j_call: TRBJ2-1
cdr3_aa: CASHLLAGYDNEQFF
cdr3_nt: TGCGCCAGCCACCTACTAGCGGGATACGACAATGAGCAGTTCTTC

clone_size: once
v_call: TRBV18
d_call: NA
j_call: TRBJ2-7
cdr3_aa: CASSPSSGIGLEQYF
cdr3_nt: TGTGCCAGCTCACCTTCTTCAGGGATCGGGCTCGAGCAGTACTTC

clone_size: NA
v_call: TRBV4-1
d_call: NA
j_call: TRBJ1-4
cdr3_aa: CASSQEGFGGRYYEKLFF
cdr3_nt: TGCGCCAGCAGCCAAGAGGGTTTTGGAGGGAGGTATTATGAAAAACTGTTTTTT

clone_size: once
v_call: TRBV28
d_call: NA
j_call: TRBJ2-7
cdr3_aa: CASSLGAFFSRSTYEQYF
cdr3_nt: TGTGCCAGCAGTTTAGGAGCCTTCTTCTCCCGATCGACCTACGAGCAGTACTTC

clone_size: NA
v_call: TRBV11-2
d_call: TRBD2
j_call: TRBJ2-1
cdr3_aa: CASSFGSSGLSSYNEQFF
cdr3_nt: TGTGCCAGCAGCTTCGGTTCTAGCGGGCTAAGCTCCTACAATGAGCAGTTCTTC

clone_size: NA
v_call: TRBV12-5
d_call: TRBD1
j_call: TRBJ1-1
cdr3_aa: CASGLGTGGSAFF
cdr3_nt: TGTGCTAGTGGTTTAGGGACAGGGGGCTCGGCTTTCTTT

clone_size: NA
v_call: TRBV10-2
d_call: TRBD2
j_call: TRBJ2-1
cdr3_aa: CASSGTRDNEQFF
cdr3_nt: TGCGCCAGCAGCGGGACTAGGGACAATGAGCAGTTCTTC

clone_size: NA
v_call: TRBV4-2
d_call: NA
j_call: TRBJ1-1
cdr3_aa: CASSQDRRGRGTEAFF
cdr3_nt: TGTGCCAGCAGCCAAGATCGGAGGGGAAGGGGCACTGAAGCTTTCTTT

clone_size: NA
v_call: TRBV10-3
d_call: NA
j_call: TRBJ1-2
cdr3_aa: CAISEGTPTHGYTF
cdr3_nt: TGTGCCATCAGTGAGGGGACACCCACCCATGGCTACACCTTC

clone_size: NA
v_call: TRBV19
d_call: TRBD1
j_call: TRBJ1-1
cdr3_aa: CASSLQGANTEAFF
cdr3_nt: TGTGCCAGTAGTTTGCAGGGGGCGAACACTGAAGCTTTCTTT

clone_size: NA
v_call: TRBV29-1
d_call: NA
j_call: TRBJ1-2
cdr3_aa: CSVVAREGYTF
cdr3_nt: TGCAGCGTTGTAGCACGTGAAGGCTACACCTTC

clone_size: NA
v_call: TRBV19
d_call: TRBD1
j_call: TRBJ1-4
cdr3_aa: CASSNSPGQGSEKLFF
cdr3_nt: TGTGCCAGTAGTAACTCACCGGGACAGGGATCCGAAAAACTGTTTTTT

clone_size: NA
v_call: TRBV11-2
d_call: NA
j_call: TRBJ1-1
cdr3_aa: CASSLDPRTATNTEAFF
cdr3_nt: TGTGCCAGCAGCTTAGATCCCCGGACAGCCACTAACACTGAAGCTTTCTTT

clone_size: NA
v_call: TRBV29-1
d_call: NA
j_call: TRBJ1-1
cdr3_aa: CSETWGGTGTEAFF
cdr3_nt: TGCAGCGAGACCTGGGGGGGAACGGGAACTGAAGCTTTCTTT

clone_size: NA
v_call: TRBV6-1
d_call: NA
j_call: TRBJ1-4
cdr3_aa: CASSEAVRGSATNEKLFF
cdr3_nt: TGTGCCAGCAGTGAAGCGGTAAGGGGGAGTGCAACTAATGAAAAACTGTTTTTT

clone_size: few
v_call: TRBV7-8
d_call: NA
j_call: TRBJ1-6
cdr3_aa: CASSLGNQALPLHF
cdr3_nt: TGTGCCAGCAGCTTAGGGAACCAGGCCCTTCCCCTCCACTTT

clone_size: once
v_call: TRBV7-2
d_call: TRBD2
j_call: TRBJ2-4
cdr3_aa: CASSLSGGRGKNIQYF
cdr3_nt: TGTGCCAGCAGCTTGTCGGGGGGGCGCGGCAAAAACATTCAGTACTTC

clone_size: NA
v_call: TRBV19
d_call: TRBD1
j_call: TRBJ2-6
cdr3_aa: CASRRDRAGANVLTF
cdr3_nt: TGTGCCAGCCGGCGGGACAGGGCCGGGGCCAACGTCCTGACTTTC

clone_size: NA
v_call: TRBV4-1
d_call: TRBD1
j_call: TRBJ2-2
cdr3_aa: CASSQGAGGNSGELFF
cdr3_nt: TGCGCCAGCAGCCAAGGGGCAGGGGGAAATTCCGGGGAGCTGTTTTTT

clone_size: NA
v_call: TRBV11-2
d_call: NA
j_call: TRBJ1-2
cdr3_aa: CASSLSGAGYTF
cdr3_nt: TGTGCCAGCAGCTTATCAGGGGCTGGCTACACCTTC

clone_size: NA
v_call: TRBV7-2
d_call: NA
j_call: TRBJ2-1
cdr3_aa: CASSGSEGAVYNEQFF
cdr3_nt: TGTGCCAGCAGCGGATCCGAGGGAGCCGTCTACAATGAGCAGTTCTTC

clone_size: few
v_call: TRBV7-9
d_call: NA
j_call: TRBJ2-2
cdr3_aa: CASSLGGNTGELFF
cdr3_nt: TGTGCCAGCAGCTTAGGCGGAAACACCGGGGAGCTGTTTTTT

clone_size: NA
v_call: TRBV5-1
d_call: NA
j_call: TRBJ1-1
cdr3_aa: CASSLAGSWTEAFF
cdr3_nt: TGCGCCAGCAGCTTGGCCGGGTCCTGGACTGAAGCTTTCTTT

clone_size: NA
v_call: TRBV11-3
d_call: NA
j_call: TRBJ2-1
cdr3_aa: CASSLAGVSYNEQFF
cdr3_nt: TGTGCCAGCAGCTTAGCGGGAGTGTCCTACAATGAGCAGTTCTTC

clone_size: NA
v_call: TRBV27
d_call: TRBD2
j_call: TRBJ2-3
cdr3_aa: CASSLYSGGARDTQYF
cdr3_nt: TGTGCCAGCAGTTTATATAGCGGGGGGGCTAGGGATACGCAGTATTTT

clone_size: NA
v_call: TRBV19
d_call: NA
j_call: TRBJ2-3
cdr3_aa: CASKPRPSADTQYF
cdr3_nt: TGTGCCAGTAAACCCAGGCCTAGCGCAGATACGCAGTATTTT

clone_size: NA
v_call: TRBV29-1
d_call: NA
j_call: TRBJ1-2
cdr3_aa: CSVEEISLGVAYNYGYTF
cdr3_nt: TGCAGCGTTGAAGAGATCAGTCTCGGGGTGGCTTATAACTATGGCTACACCTTC

clone_size: NA
v_call: TRBV28
d_call: NA
j_call: TRBJ2-5
cdr3_aa: CASSNTGLGGETQYF
cdr3_nt: TGTGCCAGCAGTAACACAGGGTTAGGGGGTGAGACCCAGTACTTC

clone_size: many
v_call: TRBV7-3
d_call: NA
j_call: TRBJ2-2
cdr3_aa: CASSLTSTTGELFF
cdr3_nt: TGTGCCAGCAGCCTAACTTCTACTACCGGGGAGCTGTTTTTT

clone_size: NA
v_call: TRBV7-2
d_call: TRBD2
j_call: TRBJ2-7
cdr3_aa: CASSATSANLKQYF
cdr3_nt: TGTGCCAGCAGCGCCACTAGCGCTAACCTCAAGCAGTACTTC

clone_size: NA
v_call: TRBV28
d_call: NA
j_call: TRBJ1-5
cdr3_aa: CASDIAGSNQPQHF
cdr3_nt: TGTGCCAGCGACATTGCGGGAAGCAATCAGCCCCAGCATTTT

clone_size: NA
v_call: TRBV27
d_call: NA
j_call: TRBJ1-2
cdr3_aa: CASSAGRNGYTF
cdr3_nt: TGTGCCAGCAGCGCGGGGAGGAATGGCTACACCTTC

clone_size: NA
v_call: TRBV25-1
d_call: NA
j_call: TRBJ1-2
cdr3_aa: CASSGGYGYTF
cdr3_nt: TGTGCCAGCTCGGGCGGGTATGGCTACACCTTC

clone_size: NA
v_call: TRBV9
d_call: NA
j_call: TRBJ2-1
cdr3_aa: CASSPQSSYNEQFF
cdr3_nt: TGTGCCAGCAGCCCACAGAGCTCCTACAATGAGCAGTTCTTC

clone_size: NA
v_call: TRBV27
d_call: NA
j_call: TRBJ2-7
cdr3_aa: CASSSTGSHEQYF
cdr3_nt: TGTGCCAGCAGTAGCACAGGGTCCCACGAGCAGTACTTC